Shown below are 32 T cell receptor beta chains from a single sample sequenced in a study of cytomegalovirus exposure and HLA in healthy donors. The PCR ran on 60 Vbeta and 13 Jbeta primers. The data were produced by immunoSEQ multiplex PCR, yet TCRdb's version contains in-frame clones alone and is incomplete. The table has 100,000 to 130,000 clones, 82% seen once; the top ten hold 2.7%. The sequencing sample was made of PBMCs. The receptors come from a man younger than 40 in good health and CMV-seropositive.

The gene calls are TRBV30 and TRBJ1-1; 7 bases are shared with TRBD1. The J segment lost 11 bases and the V segment lost 3 bases, leaving 9 bases of the junction unmatched. The length of the CDR3 is 12 residues. Germline V gene data show CDR1 as GTSNPN and CDR2 as SVGIG (reference sequence). The CDR3 nucleotides read TGTGCCTGGAGCGCTAGGGGGCAGCGGGCTTTCTTT. This codes for CAWSARGQRAFF.

V usage is TRBV2 and J usage is TRBJ1-5; 9 bases agree with TRBD1. Per the germline V gene, CDR1 is SNHLY and CDR2 is FYNNEI. Trimming cost V 6 bases and J 4 bases; bases outside gene matches: 7. There are 15 residues in the CDR3. The CDR3 bases are TGTGCCAGCAGGGACCGGACAGGGGTAAATCAGCCCCAGCATTTT. Its translation is CASRDRTGVNQPQHF.

This rearrangement joins TRBV19 to TRBJ2-3, with TRBD1 matching 8 bases. The junction had 2 bases not matched to a gene; V was cut back by 5 bases and J by 4 bases. The germline V gene has CDR1 LNHDA and CDR2 SQIVND (reference sequence). The CDR3 covers 13 residues. The CDR3 loop reads CASSVQGADTQYF. CDR3 DNA sequence: TGTGCCAGTAGTGTACAGGGGGCAGATACGCAGTATTTT.

This sequence joins TRBV5-1 and TRBJ2-3; the D gene is possibly TRBD2 (5 bases). The V and J ends lost 2 bases and 2 bases respectively, with 24 bases between them. Germline V lookup: CDR1 SGHRS, CDR2 YFSETQ. This CDR3 has 19 residues. Here the CDR3 reads CASSLRGPRDRSATDTQYF. The CDR3 nucleotides are TGCGCCAGCAGCTTACGCGGGCCTAGGGATCGGTCGGCCACAGATACGCAGTATTTT.

This clone was detected only a few times. The chain employs TRBV7-9 and TRBJ1-3; D remains unclear. The CDR3 has 12 residues. Germline CDR1 reads SEHNR; CDR2 reads FQNEAQ (reference sequence). Trimming stripped 2 bases from V and 4 bases from J, with 3 bases between. CDR3 nucleotides: TGTGCCAGCAGCTTACGGGGAAACACCATATATTTT. It translates to CASSLRGNTIYF.

This clone appeared a few times. The rearrangement uses TRBV6-5 and TRBJ2-3, with 7 bases identical to TRBD2. The germline CDR1 and CDR2 sequences are MNHEY and SVGAGI. The ends lost 11 bases at V and 5 bases at J; junction bases unmatched: 10. The CDR3 consists of 13 residues. The DNA of the CDR3 is TGTGCCGGAGGAGCGGGGAACCAAGATACGCAGTATTTT. This encodes CAGGAGNQDTQYF.

The V gene is TRBV19, the J gene TRBJ1-1, with 9 bases fitting TRBD1. CDR1 and CDR2 from the germline V gene are LNHDA and SQIVND (reference sequence). Germline trimming cut 8 bases from V and 0 bases from J; bases unmatched to any gene: 1. The CDR3 loop spans 13 amino acids. The CDR3 reads CASGDRVNTEAFF. The CDR3 DNA is TGTGCCAGTGGGGACAGGGTGAACACTGAAGCTTTCTTT. Drawing the rest from reference TRBV19 and TRBJ1-1, the complete variable domain is DGGITQSPKYLFRKEGQNVTLSCEQNLNHDAMYWYRQDPGQGLRLIYYSQIVNDFQKGDIAEGYSVSREKKESFPLTVTSAQKNPTAFYLCASGDRVNTEAFFGQGTRLTVV.

As concerns this clone: The junction shows a germline mismatch at one end, possibly a read error. V and J are TRBV11-2 and TRBJ1-1; 7 nucleotides align to TRBD1. Germline-derived CDR1 and CDR2 are SGHAT and FQNNGV. The CDR3 totals 12 residues. For the CDR3, the DNA is TGTGCCAGCAGGTTAGGGGGCGCTGAAGCTTTCTTT. Translating gives CASRLGGAEAFF.

The chain combines TRBV6-1 with TRBJ2-2; unclear D gene. CDR1 is MNHNS and CDR2 is SASEGT in the germline V gene. The V end was cut by 3 bases, the J end by 0 bases, with 8 bases between. The CDR3 length is 15 residues. CDR3 in amino acids: CASSEGLSNTGELFF. The CDR3 nucleotides read TGTGCCAGCAGTGAGGGCCTATCGAACACCGGGGAGCTGTTTTTT.

The rearrangement uses TRBV9 and TRBJ1-2; 10 bases are shared with TRBD1. Trimming at V came to 4 bases and at J to 6 bases, leaving 6 bases not matched to a gene. CDR3 size: 14 residues. The germline V gene has CDR1 SGDLS and CDR2 YYNGEE. CDR3 bases: TGTGCCAGCAGCCTGGTGGGACAGGGGAATGGCTACACCTTC. This encodes CASSLVGQGNGYTF.

This clone came up a few times. The chain joins TRBV7-3 to TRBJ1-1; D remains unclear. The V end was cut by 4 bases, the J end by 6 bases, with 9 bases between. The CDR3 extends over 12 amino acids. Germline CDR1 SGHTA, CDR2 FQGTGA. The DNA for the CDR3 is TGTGCCAGCAGCTCCGGGAGGGCTGAAGCTTTCTTT. Translated: CASSSGRAEAFF.

Remarks on this clone: One end of the junction varies from germline; a read error may be responsible. This chain links TRBV5-1 with TRBJ2-1, with a weak D call TRBD1 (6 bases). The germline V gene encodes CDR1 SGHRS and CDR2 YFSETQ. The CDR3 contains 13 residues. CDR3 DNA sequence: TGCGCCAGCAGCTTAAGGGACGGTCGGAAGGGGGTCTTC. It codes for CASSLRDGRKGVF. Full variable domain (rest looked up from reference TRBV5-1 and TRBJ2-1): KAGVTQTPRYLIKTRGQQVTLSCSPISGHRSVSWYQQTPGQGLQFLFEYFSETQRNKGNFPGRFSGRQFSNSRSEMNVSTLELGDSALYLCASSLRDGRKGVFGPGTRLTVL.

V gene TRBV5-4 combines with J gene TRBJ2-3, with 8 bases that match TRBD2. The CDR3 spans 16 residues. With 2 bases clipped from V and 5 bases from J, the junction kept 10 bases outside the gene matches. The germline CDR1 and CDR2 sequences are SGHNT and YYREEE (reference sequence). In DNA, the CDR3 is TGTGCCAGCAGCTTAAATAGCGGGGCTGCGAGAGATACGCAGTATTTT. Its translation: CASSLNSGAARDTQYF.

The chain joins TRBV19 to TRBJ1-1; 9 bases are shared with TRBD1. This CDR3 has 15 residues. Germline V gene lookup returns CDR1 LNHDA and CDR2 SQIVND (reference sequence). Unmatched junction bases numbered 9, after V lost 5 bases and J lost 5 bases. The CDR3 DNA reads as TGTGCCAGTAGTGGGGGGGGACAGGGTGGGACTGAAGCTTTCTTT. It translates to CASSGGGQGGTEAFF.

This chain joins TRBV6-5 and TRBJ2-2, with no clear D. Germline assignment: CDR1 MNHEY and CDR2 SVGAGI. This CDR3 contains 13 residues. Trimming removed 10 bases from V and 1 base from J, with 10 bases in between. CDR3 sequence: CANLEWNTGELFF. DNA of the CDR3: TGTGCCAACCTTGAGTGGAACACCGGGGAGCTGTTTTTT.

This clone was detected once. The chain recombines TRBV5-5 with TRBJ2-7, with D maybe TRBD2 (6 bases). The germline gives CDR1 SGHKS, CDR2 YYEKEE (reference sequence). The CDR3 contains 14 residues. The V and J ends lost 6 bases and 3 bases respectively, with 16 bases between them. CDR3 nucleotide sequence: TGTGCCAGCACGGGGGTCGGGGAATTCTACGAGCAGTACTTC. Translation: CASTGVGEFYEQYF.

This clone showed up just a few times. J is TRBJ2-5 and V is TRBV7-6, with D possibly matching TRBD2 (6 bases). CDR3 length: 17 residues. With 0 bases removed from V and 1 base from J, the gap between germline ends came to 15 bases. Germline V CDR1 and CDR2: SGHVS, FNYEAQ. The CDR3 spells CASSLALNGLPQETQYF. The CDR3 region has the DNA TGTGCCAGCAGCTTAGCGCTTAACGGACTACCCCAAGAGACCCAGTACTTC.

On this clone itself: At one boundary the junction diverges from the germline segment, which might be a read error. This chain uses TRBV7-9 with TRBJ1-3; D ambiguous. This CDR3 is built from 15 residues. Germline lookup yields CDR1 SEHNR and CDR2 FQNEAQ (reference sequence). The CDR3 DNA reads TGTTCCAGCAGCTTAGTCCGTCCCTCTGGAAACACCATATATTTT. Translating it yields CSSSLVRPSGNTIYF. Full variable domain (outside the CDR3, taken from reference TRBV7-9 and TRBJ1-3): DTGVSQNPRHKITKRGQNVTFRCDPISEHNRLYWYRQTLGQGPEFLTYFQNEAQLEKSRLLSDRFSAERPKGSFSTLEIQRTEQGDSAMYLCSSSLVRPSGNTIYFGEGSWLTVV.

This chain links TRBV4-1 with TRBJ2-3; 8 bases align to TRBD2. J gave up 6 bases and V 5 bases, and 10 bases lay outside the gene matches. CDR1 and CDR2 from the germline V gene are MGHRA and YSYEKL. The CDR3 loop spans 15 amino acids. The CDR3 region is CASSFRILAADTQYF. For the CDR3, the DNA is TGCGCCAGCAGCTTTCGAATACTAGCGGCGGATACGCAGTATTTT.

The CDR3: CASSLGQLYGYTF. For the CDR3, the DNA is TGTGCCAGCAGCCTCGGACAGCTTTATGGCTACACCTTC. The chain couples TRBV5-6 to TRBJ1-2, with a weak D call TRBD1 (6 bases). Trimming took 4 bases from V and 5 from J, leaving 12 bases between them. Germline CDR1 reads SGHDT; CDR2 reads YYEEEE. The CDR3 consists of 13 residues.

The CDR3 is CASSQDWADGTEAFF. CDR3 DNA: TGCGCCAGCAGCCAAGACTGGGCAGATGGCACTGAAGCTTTCTTT. The chain is built from TRBV4-1 and TRBJ1-1; D gene unclear. Germline CDR1 reads MGHRA; CDR2 reads YSYEKL. V was pared by 0 bases and J by 4 bases, with 12 bases between. The CDR3 loop spans 15 amino acids.

In this sample, this clone turned up a few times. The chain employs TRBV21-1 and TRBJ1-2. TRBV21-1 constitutes a pseudogene. This CDR3 has 14 residues. The CDR3 bases are TGTGCCAGCAGCCCTTCCGGGGGAGACTATGGCTACACCTTC. It encodes CASSPSGGDYGYTF.

This chain connects TRBV5-1 to TRBJ2-1, with 9 bases aligning to TRBD2. Germline CDR1 reads SGHRS; CDR2 reads YFSETQ. The CDR3 is 13 residues long. V lost 4 bases and J lost 8; bases outside the gene matches: 4. The DNA of the CDR3 is TGCGCCAGCAGCCGCGGGGGGGAGGATGAGCAGTTCTTC. It yields the protein CASSRGGEDEQFF.

The gene calls are TRBV10-1 and TRBJ2-3; D unresolved. The V gene's germline CDR1 is WNHNN and CDR2 SYGVQD (reference sequence). V lost 4 bases to trimming and J lost 1 base, with 6 bases between them. CDR3 size: 13 residues. CDR3 protein: CASSVSGTDTQYF. CDR3 in DNA: TGCGCCAGCAGTGTGAGCGGCACAGATACGCAGTATTTT.

This chain links TRBV6-1 with TRBJ1-4; the D is unclear. This CDR3 has 14 residues. Germline V CDR1 and CDR2: MNHNS, SASEGT. Between the trimmed V and J ends, which lost 8 bases and 7 bases, there was a span of 17 bases. The CDR3 DNA reads as TGTGCCAGCTCGAAGTCGCAGCCTAGTGAAAAACTGTTTTTT. Its protein product is CASSKSQPSEKLFF.

About this clone: Since a much larger clone is just one base distant, this may be a read error. Other DNA sequences in the same sample also yield this CDR3. The gene calls are TRBV25-1 and TRBJ2-5; 9 nucleotides agree with TRBD2. The germline V gene encodes CDR1 MGHDK and CDR2 SYGVNS. With 3 bases clipped from V and 14 bases from J, the junction kept 10 bases outside the gene matches. This CDR3 comprises 13 residues. This CDR3 reads CASSEVVAGGPYF. The CDR3 bases are TGTGCCAGCAGTGAGGTCGTCGCGGGGGGGCCCTACTTC.

A remark on this clone: In this CDR3 the conserved last residue, phenylalanine or tryptophan, is missing, so a read error is likely. The chain has TRBV7-9 and TRBJ1-6; D is ambiguous. This CDR3 region has 14 residues. V was trimmed by 4 bases and J by 8 bases, leaving 12 bases between them. CDR1 and CDR2 from the germline V gene are SEHNR and FQNEAQ (reference sequence). The CDR3 bases are TGTGCCAGCAGCTCATGGTCCGGGGATTCACCCCTCCACCTT. Amino acid sequence: CASSSWSGDSPLHL.

The gene calls are TRBV2 and TRBJ1-5; D call uncertain. The CDR3 spans 12 residues. Germline V lookup: CDR1 SNHLY, CDR2 FYNNEI. V was cut by 8 bases and J by 1 base, with 6 bases left in between. The CDR3 DNA is TGTGCCAGCCAAATGAGCAATCAGCCCCAGCATTTT. It yields the protein CASQMSNQPQHF. Filled out from reference TRBV2 and TRBJ1-5, the complete variable domain reads EPEVTQTPSHQVTQMGQEVILRCVPISNHLYFYWYRQILGQKVEFLVSFYNNEISEKSEIFDDQFSVERPDGSNFTLKIRSTKLEDSAMYFCASQMSNQPQHFGDGTRLSIL.

A few counts support this clone. CDR3 in DNA: TGTGCCTGGAGGCAGGATTACACTGAAGCTTTCTTT. Translation gives CAWRQDYTEAFF. The chain couples TRBV30 to TRBJ1-1, with no clear D. The V and J ends lost 3 bases and 3 bases respectively, with 8 bases between them. Germline V gene lookup returns CDR1 GTSNPN and CDR2 SVGIG (reference sequence). CDR3 length equals 12 residues.

CDR3 sequence reads: CAMAGLAGGNNEQFF. Written as DNA, the CDR3 is TGTGCCATGGCGGGACTAGCGGGGGGGAACAATGAGCAGTTCTTC. The chain is built from TRBV10-3 and TRBJ2-1, with TRBD2 matching 16 bases. There are 15 residues in the CDR3. With V trimmed by 9 bases and J by 5 bases, 4 bases remained unmatched. Germline values: CDR1 ENHRY, CDR2 SYGVKD.

The V and J genes are TRBV11-3 and TRBJ2-5, with 9 bases that match TRBD1. Unmatched junction bases numbered 6, after V lost 5 bases and J lost 5 bases. Germline CDR1 is SGHNT and CDR2 is YENEEA. The CDR3 runs to 14 residues. The chain's CDR3 is CASSVTGGLETQYF. The DNA for the CDR3 is TGTGCCAGCAGCGTCACAGGGGGCTTGGAGACCCAGTACTTC.

V usage is TRBV10-2 and J usage is TRBJ1-5, with D perhaps TRBD1 (6 bases). Germline V gene lookup returns CDR1 WSHSY and CDR2 SAAADI. CDR3 length equals 14 residues. Trimming stripped 10 bases from V and 4 bases from J, with 17 bases between. Written as DNA, the CDR3 is TGCGCCACCAACACGGGGGGGCAAAATCAGCCCCAGCATTTT. It yields the protein CATNTGGQNQPQHF.